This T cell receptor (beta chain) originates from a study of blood T cell repertoires in COVID-19. Produced via immunoSEQ multiplex PCR; TCRdb's table is partial and in-frame only. There are some 370,000 clones in the sample; around 87% occur only once, and about 10% lies in the top ten. Patients of the Seattle cohort, enrolled during active infection, were followed longitudinally. CDR1 and CDR2 (germline): SGHDN, FVKESK. Between the trimmed V and J ends, which lost 2 bases and 4 bases, there was a span of 17 bases. This CDR3 is built from 16 residues. The source of this sequence is a young woman with COVID-19, enrolled during active disease. Sequencing was performed on peripheral blood. J is TRBJ2-5 and V is TRBV14; the D gene is possibly TRBD1 (6 bases). CDR3 loop: CASSQLLYQGRETQYF. Here the CDR3 DNA reads TGTGCCAGCAGCCAATTACTTTATCAGGGGCGAGAGACCCAGTACTTC.